Shown below are 22 T cell receptor beta chains from a single sample sequenced in a study of response to subunit inactivated influenza vaccine. TCRdb called the RT-PCR reads again in MiXCR, with one record for every CDR3 protein. The sample yields 400,000 to 650,000 distinct CDR3 sequences, roughly 7.9% seen once. This sample comprised PBMCs from blood, obtained roughly 24 months after vaccination. The receptors originated from a man between 50 and 75 years old who received an inactivated influenza vaccine.

The sample holds many counts of this clonotype. The chain uses TRBV20-1 and TRBJ2-5; D gene ambiguous. This CDR3 is built from 15 residues. V was trimmed by 3 bases and J by 9 bases, leaving 23 bases between them. Germline V lookup: CDR1 DFQATT, CDR2 SNEGSKA (reference sequence). The CDR3 loop is CSASGTSVDVFAQYF. Here the CDR3 DNA reads TGCAGTGCTAGCGGCACGTCGGTAGACGTCTTTGCCCAGTACTTC.

The table lists this clonotype with a few counts. The chain links TRBV29-1 to TRBJ2-2; D is uncertain. V was pared by 5 bases and J by 2 bases, with 12 bases between. From germline, CDR1 is SQVTM and CDR2 ANQGSEA. There are 14 residues in the CDR3. The CDR3 DNA sequence: TGCAGCGTTCGTCTCGGAGCAAACACCGGGGAGCTGTTTTTT. It encodes CSVRLGANTGELFF.

CDR3 bases: TGTGCCATCACCAGAGGAGCGGGGGGGGACACAGATACGCAGTATTTT. Protein product: CAITRGAGGDTDTQYF. This chain joins TRBV10-3 and TRBJ2-3; 10 bases are a match to TRBD2. The V gene end was trimmed by 7 bases and the J gene end by 2 bases; junction bases not matched to a gene: 9. The CDR3 sequence is 16 residues long. Germline loops: CDR1 ENHRY, CDR2 SYGVKD.

This CDR3 is CASSLQRGNQETQYF. As DNA, the CDR3 is TGTGCCAGCAGCTTACAGCGGGGGAATCAAGAGACCCAGTACTTC. V usage is TRBV7-2 and J usage is TRBJ2-5; 8 nucleotides match TRBD2. V lost 2 bases and J lost 2; bases outside the gene matches: 4. This CDR3 contains 15 residues. Germline V gene sequence: CDR1 SGHTA, CDR2 FQGNSA. The entire variable domain, with the rest obtained from reference TRBV7-2 and TRBJ2-5, is as follows: GAGVSQSPSNKVTEKGKDVELRCDPISGHTALYWYRQSLGQGLEFLIYFQGNSAPDKSGLPSDRFSAERTGGSVSTLTIQRTQQEDSAVYLCASSLQRGNQETQYFGPGTRLLVL.

The rearrangement joins TRBV7-2 to TRBJ2-7; 7 bases are a match to TRBD2. CDR3 size: 17 residues. Trimming took 5 bases from V and 3 from J; bases not matched to a gene: 16. CDR1 is SGHTA, CDR2 FQGNSA, per germline. Written as DNA, the CDR3 is TGTGCCAGCAGCGAAGAACTGGGAGCGGGAATATTCTACGAGCAGTACTTC. It encodes CASSEELGAGIFYEQYF. Filled out from reference TRBV7-2 and TRBJ2-7, the complete variable domain reads GAGVSQSPSNKVTEKGKDVELRCDPISGHTALYWYRQSLGQGLEFLIYFQGNSAPDKSGLPSDRFSAERTGGSVSTLTIQRTQQEDSAVYLCASSEELGAGIFYEQYFGPGTRLTVT.

The chain joins TRBV3-1 to TRBJ2-5, with D possibly matching TRBD1 (5 bases). Trimming took 1 base from V and 4 from J, leaving 13 bases between them. This CDR3 is 15 amino acids long. The germline V gene has CDR1 LGHDT and CDR2 YNNKEL (reference sequence). The CDR3 nucleotides are TGTGCCAGCAGCCAAGCTCGGCTAGGGGCAGAGACCCAGTACTTC. Its translation: CASSQARLGAETQYF.

The chain employs TRBV5-1 and TRBJ2-4, with D perhaps given as TRBD1 or TRBD2 (5 bases each). The CDR3 has 17 residues. V lost 4 bases and J 5 bases, leaving 22 bases between the germline ends. Germline CDR1 SGHRS, CDR2 YFSETQ. The CDR3 region is CASSKGPTAILQNIQYF. In DNA, the CDR3 is TGCGCCAGCAGCAAGGGACCGACAGCCATTCTCCAAAACATTCAGTACTTC.

This clonotype was seen a handful of times. The gene calls are TRBV20-1 and TRBJ2-1; no reliable D call. Germline values: CDR1 DFQATT, CDR2 SNEGSKA (reference sequence). This CDR3 contains 13 residues. The germline V and J ends were trimmed by 7 bases and 3 bases, with 13 bases remaining between them. The CDR3 spells CSGAPRRYNEQFF. CDR3 sequence (DNA): TGCAGTGGGGCCCCCCGACGCTACAATGAGCAGTTCTTC.

This clonotype occurred many times. The rearrangement links TRBV29-1 to TRBJ2-5; D is undetermined. The germline V gene encodes CDR1 SQVTM and CDR2 ANQGSEA. The ends were cut back, 2 bases at V and 5 bases at J, with 12 bases in the middle. The CDR3 length is 13 residues. The CDR3 here is CSVETRMDETQYF. CDR3 DNA: TGCAGCGTTGAAACGAGAATGGACGAGACCCAGTACTTC.

Many counts were recorded for this clonotype. The chain recombines TRBV9 with TRBJ2-1; D gene uncertain. CDR1 SGDLS and CDR2 YYNGEE come from the germline V gene. The CDR3 spans 11 residues. V was shortened by 5 bases and J by 6 bases, with 6 bases between the two germline ends. The CDR3 region has the DNA TGTGCCAGCAGGGACCCCAATGAGCAGTTCTTC. It translates to CASRDPNEQFF.

This clonotype was recorded at least ten times. This chain connects TRBV29-1 to TRBJ2-7; no reliable D call. CDR1 is SQVTM, CDR2 ANQGSEA, per germline. This CDR3 has 12 amino acids. Trimming took 6 bases from V and 6 from J, leaving 15 bases between them. The CDR3 DNA reads TGCAGCGTGTACATATCTTTGGGCGAGCAGTACTTC. Translation gives CSVYISLGEQYF.

The rearrangement links TRBV10-3 to TRBJ2-3, with D perhaps assigned TRBD1 or TRBD2 (5 bases each). The CDR3 length is 14 residues. Trimming pared 4 bases from V and 4 bases from J, leaving 12 bases between. Germline V gives CDR1 ENHRY, CDR2 SYGVKD. CDR3 residues: CAISGGPPSDTQYF. CDR3 in DNA: TGTGCCATCAGTGGGGGACCCCCCTCAGATACGCAGTATTTT.

This clonotype was picked up a small number of times. This rearrangement joins TRBV7-2 to TRBJ2-3, with 15 positions matching TRBD2. V lost 5 bases and J lost 3; bases outside the gene matches: 3. Germline CDR1 is SGHTA and CDR2 is FQGNSA. The CDR3 runs 16 residues. The CDR3 region is CASSIGLAGGTDTQYF. The CDR3 DNA sequence: TGTGCCAGCAGCATTGGACTAGCGGGAGGGACAGATACGCAGTATTTT.

By its share, this clonotype is medium-sized. V and J are TRBV27 and TRBJ2-1, with D possibly being TRBD1 (7 bases). V lost 6 bases and J 5 bases, leaving 17 bases between the germline ends. Germline CDR1 reads MNHEY; CDR2 reads SMNVEV (reference sequence). The CDR3 consists of 15 residues. The CDR3 loop reads CASRGGAGGNNEQFF. CDR3 coding DNA: TGTGCCAGCAGGGGCGGGGCAGGGGGTAACAATGAGCAGTTCTTC.

V usage is TRBV6-5 and J usage is TRBJ1-1; D possibly corresponds to TRBD1 (5 bases). In germline, CDR1 is MNHEY, CDR2 SVGAGI. V shed 0 bases and J shed 3 bases, with 14 bases lying between them. The length of the CDR3 is 16 residues. DNA of the CDR3: TGTGCCAGCAGTTACTCAGTGAGGGGCGGGGACACTGAAGCTTTCTTT. It is translated as CASSYSVRGGDTEAFF.

This clonotype was detected only a few times. In DNA form, the CDR3 reads TGTGCCAGCAGAAGACAGGGAGACTCTGGAAACACCATATATTTT. Amino acid sequence: CASRRQGDSGNTIYF. The chain joins TRBV6-2 or TRBV6-3 to TRBJ1-3; 7 bases agree with TRBD1. This CDR3 has 15 amino acids. J gave up 0 bases and V 6 bases, and 5 bases lay outside the gene matches. Germline V lookup: CDR1 MNHEY, CDR2 SVGEGT.

This clonotype has just a few counts. The CDR3: CSARGGTVDSPLHF. The DNA of the CDR3 is TGCAGTGCTAGGGGGGGAACAGTTGATTCACCCCTCCACTTT. This chain uses TRBV20-1 with TRBJ1-6; a possible D gene is TRBD1 (5 bases). The CDR3 is 14 residues long. Per germline, CDR1 DFQATT and CDR2 SNEGSKA (reference sequence). Trimming shortened V by 3 bases and J by 8 bases, and 14 bases separated the two germline ends.

Only a few counts were recorded for this clonotype. The chain is built from TRBV28 and TRBJ1-1; 7 bases agree with TRBD1. Germline V lookup: CDR1 MDHEN, CDR2 SYDVKM. With V trimmed by 7 bases and J by 2 bases, 19 bases remained unmatched. This CDR3 is built from 18 residues. The CDR3 is CASTVPGLQGKLNTEAFF. CDR3 nucleotides: TGTGCCAGCACCGTGCCCGGCTTACAGGGGAAGTTAAACACTGAAGCTTTCTTT.

The CDR3 protein is CATSTTDQETQYF. The CDR3 nucleotides are TGTGCCACCAGCACTACAGACCAAGAGACCCAGTACTTC. The rearrangement uses TRBV15 and TRBJ2-5; D ambiguous. Germline V gives CDR1 LNHNV, CDR2 YYDKDF (reference sequence). Trimming took 4 bases from V and 0 from J, leaving 6 bases between them. CDR3 length equals 13 residues.

This clonotype turned up a few times. This chain links TRBV27 with TRBJ2-7; 10 bases are shared with TRBD1. V lost 5 bases and J lost 3; bases outside the gene matches: 7. Germline lookup yields CDR1 MNHEY and CDR2 SMNVEV (reference sequence). This CDR3 is 15 amino acids long. CDR3 nucleotides: TGTGCCAGCAGTAATCAGGACAGGGGGTTCTACGAGCAGTACTTC. This translates into CASSNQDRGFYEQYF.

The chain carries TRBV5-6 and TRBJ1-2; no reliable D call. Trimming took off 4 bases at V and 4 bases at J, with 14 bases between the two ends. The CDR3 loop spans 14 amino acids. The V gene's germline CDR1 is SGHDT and CDR2 YYEEEE. The CDR3, as DNA: TGTGCCAGCAGCATTGGGCAGTCGACCTATGGCTACACCTTC. It specifies CASSIGQSTYGYTF.

This clonotype was counted only a few times. The genes are TRBV7-9 and TRBJ1-2, with 8 bases matching TRBD1. This CDR3 contains 15 residues. Germline V lookup: CDR1 SEHNR, CDR2 FQNEAQ (reference sequence). V dropped 2 bases and J dropped 8; count of bases not matched to a gene: 10. The CDR3 bases are TGTGCCAGCAGCTTAACAATCACAGGGGGAGGAGGCTACACCTTC. This sequence encodes CASSLTITGGGGYTF. The whole variable domain, remainder taken from reference TRBV7-9 and TRBJ1-2, is DTGVSQNPRHKITKRGQNVTFRCDPISEHNRLYWYRQTLGQGPEFLTYFQNEAQLEKSRLLSDRFSAERPKGSFSTLEIQRTEQGDSAMYLCASSLTITGGGGYTFGSGTRLTVV.